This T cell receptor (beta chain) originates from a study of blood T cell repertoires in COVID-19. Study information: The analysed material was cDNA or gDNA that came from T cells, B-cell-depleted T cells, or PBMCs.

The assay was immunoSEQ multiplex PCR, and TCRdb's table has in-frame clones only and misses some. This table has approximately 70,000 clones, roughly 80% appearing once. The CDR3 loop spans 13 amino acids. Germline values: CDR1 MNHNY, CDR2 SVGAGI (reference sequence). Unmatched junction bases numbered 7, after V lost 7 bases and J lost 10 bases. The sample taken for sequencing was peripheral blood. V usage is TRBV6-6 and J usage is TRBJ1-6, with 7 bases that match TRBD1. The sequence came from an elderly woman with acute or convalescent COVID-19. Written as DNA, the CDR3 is TGTGCCAGCACCCAGACAGGGAACTCACCCCTCCACTTT. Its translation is CASTQTGNSPLHF.